This T cell receptor (beta chain) was identified during a study of shared clonotypes between healthy human individuals. Overall study findings and caveats: It was only blood that was sampled, and tissue repertoires likely differ. Naive CD4 clonotypes overlapped across several donors at about 5.3%.

This table comes from immunoSEQ multiplex PCR, and its TCRdb copy is limited to in-frame clones, with some not included. The sample lists about 2.1 million clones; roughly 95% were seen once. Naive CD8 cells comprised CD45RO-negative, CCR7-positively selected cells, excluding terminally differentiated effector memory CD45RA+ cells. Of note for this clone: Its specificity is not known.

J gave up 2 bases and V 1 base, and 5 bases lay outside the gene matches. This CDR3 comprises 16 residues. Germline V gene data show CDR1 as MGHRA and CDR2 as YSYEKL. This sequence joins TRBV4-1 and TRBJ2-5; 9 bases match TRBD1. The sequenced sample consisted of naive CD8+ T cells from PBMCs. This TCR came from a young man in good health. Some clones in this sample may be carry-over from other donors' samples. The CDR3 bases are TGCGCCAGCAGCCAAGCGGGACAGGGAAAACAAGAGACCCAGTACTTC. Protein product: CASSQAGQGKQETQYF.